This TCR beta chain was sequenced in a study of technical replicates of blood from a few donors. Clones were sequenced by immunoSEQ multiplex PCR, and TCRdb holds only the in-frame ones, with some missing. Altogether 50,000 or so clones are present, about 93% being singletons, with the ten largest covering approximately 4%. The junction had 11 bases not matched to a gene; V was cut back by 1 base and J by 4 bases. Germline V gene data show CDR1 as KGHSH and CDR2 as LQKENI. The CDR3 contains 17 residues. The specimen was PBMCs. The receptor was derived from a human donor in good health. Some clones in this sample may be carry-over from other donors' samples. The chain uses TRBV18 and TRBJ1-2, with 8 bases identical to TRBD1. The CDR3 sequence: CASSPLSGTGGTYGYTF. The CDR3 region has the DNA TGTGCCAGCTCACCACTTTCTGGGACAGGAGGGACCTATGGCTACACCTTC.